This T cell receptor beta chain was captured by sequencing in a study of cytomegalovirus exposure and HLA in healthy donors. Overall study results and limits: CMV antigen specificity of a few CMV-associated chains was confirmed in vitro. A later analysis found common viral pathogens apparently linked to several of the most significant clusters.

The PCR contained 60 Vbeta and 13 Jbeta primers. Clones were sequenced by immunoSEQ multiplex PCR, and TCRdb holds only the in-frame ones, with some missing. The data contain approximately 160,000 clones, approximately 80% of them seen just once; the ten biggest clones take up approximately 6%. To note about this clone: Its matching antigen is unknown.

Trimming stripped 6 bases from V and 2 bases from J, with 14 bases between. Per the germline V gene, CDR1 is MNHEY and CDR2 is SVGAGI. The CDR3 loop spans 14 amino acids. V and J are TRBV6-5 and TRBJ2-7; a possible D gene is TRBD2 (6 bases). The source material was PBMCs. This TCR was recovered from a man aged 25-45 years in good health and CMV-seropositive. The CDR3 DNA is TGTGCCAGCAGCCGACTAGACGACCCCTACGAGCAGTACTTC. This gives the protein CASSRLDDPYEQYF.